Listed here are 10 T cell receptor beta chains from one sample, sequenced in a study of OX40 agonist ivuxolimab in advanced cancers. Method: immunoSEQ multiplex PCR; TCRdb's copy keeps in-frame clones and lacks some. This sample carries about 60,000 clones, about nine tenths of them seen once, and the ten largest clones take roughly 0.66%. This specimen was CD4+ or CD8+ T cells sorted from blood, taken in a trial of the OX40 agonist ivuxolimab. The receptor set was obtained from an adult with an advanced solid tumor such as melanoma, head and neck, liver or kidney cancer.

The chain carries TRBV21-1 and TRBJ2-3; the table's D call of TRBD1 was not tested on the DNA. TRBV21-1 is a pseudogene segment. The CDR3 has 15 residues. The CDR3 DNA sequence: TGTGCCAGCAGCTCGCCAAGGGGGCCGGGAGATACGCAGTATTTT. Translated, it gives CASSSPRGPGDTQYF.

The chain uses TRBV2 and TRBJ1-5, with D uncertain. CDR1 is SNHLY, CDR2 FYNNEI, per germline. The CDR3 runs 14 residues. Trimming removed 6 bases at V and 7 bases at J, with 16 bases between. The DNA for the CDR3 is TGTGCCAGCAGGCCTACGAGGGTTGGGCAGCCCCAGCATTTT. It is translated as CASRPTRVGQPQHF.

CDR3 sequence: CASSPGWAGDEKLFF. CDR3 nucleotide sequence: TGTGCCAGCAGCCCAGGTTGGGCAGGGGATGAAAAACTGTTTTTT. V and J are TRBV11-2 and TRBJ1-4, with TRBD1 as a possible D gene (6 bases). Trimming pared 5 bases from V and 6 bases from J, leaving 16 bases between. The CDR3 length is 15 residues. Germline-derived CDR1 and CDR2 are SGHAT and FQNNGV.

The CDR3 protein is CASSLRLAGVIGTDTQYF. The CDR3, as DNA: TGTGCCAGCAGCTTAAGGCTAGCGGGAGTGATCGGCACAGATACGCAGTATTTT. The V gene is TRBV11-2, the J gene TRBJ2-3; 10 nucleotides match TRBD2. Germline CDR1 reads SGHAT; CDR2 reads FQNNGV. The length of the CDR3 is 18 residues. Trimming cost V 2 bases and J 1 base; bases outside gene matches: 9.

The chain joins TRBV5-8 to TRBJ2-7; TRBD2 agrees at 7 bases. Germline assignment: CDR1 SGHTS and CDR2 YDEGEE. The CDR3 has 14 amino acids. The ends lost 0 bases at V and 5 bases at J; junction bases unmatched: 5. CDR3: CASSLVGGGDEQYF. The CDR3 nucleotides are TGTGCCAGCAGCTTGGTAGGCGGGGGAGACGAGCAGTACTTC.

The genes are TRBV28 and TRBJ1-5; no definite D call. Looked up from germline, CDR1 is MDHEN and CDR2 is SYDVKM. Trimming pared 9 bases from V and 3 bases from J, leaving 12 bases between. The CDR3 is 13 residues long. In nucleotides, the CDR3 is TGTGCCAGTCTTTCCAGGTTCAATCAGCCCCAGCATTTT. This gives the protein CASLSRFNQPQHF.

The V and J genes are TRBV28 and TRBJ2-1; possibly TRBD1 for D (6 bases). This CDR3 is 16 amino acids long. Germline V CDR1 and CDR2: MDHEN, SYDVKM. The V end lost 4 bases, the J end lost 7 bases, and 20 bases lay between the germline ends. The CDR3 sequence: CASSSHRERGWNEQFF. The CDR3 DNA sequence: TGTGCCAGCAGTTCGCACAGGGAGAGGGGGTGGAATGAGCAGTTCTTC.

This clone came up once. This chain links TRBV29-1 with TRBJ2-3, with D possibly matching TRBD2 (6 bases). V was pared by 1 base and J by 4 bases, with 12 bases between. CDR3 length: 14 residues. Germline V gives CDR1 SQVTM, CDR2 ANQGSEA. CDR3 nucleotide sequence: TGCAGCGTTGAAGCGGGAGAAGGTGCAGATACGCAGTATTTT. It codes for CSVEAGEGADTQYF.

The chain links TRBV30 to TRBJ1-5, with 7 nucleotides matching TRBD1. Per germline, CDR1 GTSNPN and CDR2 SVGIG (reference sequence). V was pared by 5 bases and J by 6 bases, with 7 bases of the junction left unmatched. The CDR3 is made up of 13 amino acids. This CDR3 reads CAWGRGHGQPQHF. DNA for the CDR3: TGTGCCTGGGGAAGGGGGCACGGTCAGCCCCAGCATTTT.

This clone was recorded a few times. The chain has TRBV14 and TRBJ2-7; 8 nucleotides align to TRBD1. Germline loops: CDR1 SGHDN, CDR2 FVKESK. The V and J ends lost 2 bases and 5 bases, in that order; junction bases with no gene match: 5. The CDR3 has 14 residues. The CDR3 coding sequence is TGTGCCAGCAGCCAATCCCGGACAGGGCACGAGCAGTACTTC. This gives the protein CASSQSRTGHEQYF.